This TCR beta chain emerged from a study of blood T cell repertoires in COVID-19. Study overall: Samples taken during acute and convalescent COVID-19 were collected in the United States, Italy and Spain. T cells, B-cell-depleted T cells, or PBMCs provided the cDNA or gDNA that served as material.

How the authors handled the data: Cell counts per sample came from amplifying reference gene primers. The method was immunoSEQ multiplex PCR; TCRdb's version includes in-frame clones alone and lacks a portion of them. That table gives V, J and clone size, and the DNA gave D and trimming. This table holds 250,000 to 300,000 clones, approximately 90% found once. Seattle-derived patients entered the study during active infection and were followed longitudinally. This CDR3 contains 14 residues. V shed 8 bases and J 5 bases; nucleotides not matched to a gene: 8. The germline V gene encodes CDR1 MNHEY and CDR2 SVGAGI.

Sequencing was carried out using peripheral blood. The sequence derives from a woman under 40 with COVID-19, enrolled during active disease. The V and J genes are TRBV6-5 and TRBJ1-2; 10 bases are shared with TRBD1. CDR3 in DNA: TGTGCCAGCGGTCCGGGACAGGGGAATTATGGCTACACCTTC. This codes for CASGPGQGNYGYTF.